What follows describes a single T cell receptor (beta chain). These data are taken from a study of cytomegalovirus exposure and HLA in healthy donors. About the study: The 120 or so validation repertoires were reported in a later analysis to have been generated on the same platform as the roughly 700 first-cohort repertoires.

A roughly 120-subject validation cohort, separate from the 666-subject first cohort, supplied the donors. Data came from immunoSEQ multiplex PCR; TCRdb stores just in-frame clones and leaves some out. The sample has about 190,000 clones, approximately 84% seen once. This CDR3 has 18 amino acids. CDR1 SGHVS and CDR2 FQNEAQ come from the germline V gene. Trimming took 5 bases from V and 0 from J; bases not matched to a gene: 11. This receptor was obtained from a woman between 18 and 29 years old in good health and CMV-seropositive. Material for sequencing was PBMCs. This chain connects TRBV7-8 to TRBJ2-1, with TRBD1 identical over 9 bases. The CDR3 here is CASSTQTGTGSSYNEQFF. The CDR3 DNA sequence: TGTGCCAGCAGCACCCAAACCGGGACAGGGAGCTCCTACAATGAGCAGTTCTTC.